The 23 T cell receptor beta chains in this list originate from one sample, sequenced in a study of shared clonotypes between healthy human individuals. The method was immunoSEQ multiplex PCR; TCRdb's version includes in-frame clones alone and lacks a portion of them. The table shows around 530,000 clones, with around three quarters occurring only once. Material: PBMCs. Source of these receptors: a woman in her thirties or forties in good health. Some clones in this sample may be carry-over from other donors' samples.

V usage is TRBV6-5 and J usage is TRBJ2-7; 9 bases fit TRBD1. From germline, CDR1 is MNHEY and CDR2 SVGAGI. The CDR3 sequence is 15 residues long. With 6 bases clipped from V and 4 bases from J, the junction kept 10 bases outside the gene matches. Here the CDR3 DNA reads TGTGCCAGCAGCTTAGGGGACAGGGCTGTTTACGAGCAGTACTTC. As protein: CASSLGDRAVYEQYF.

Comments on this clone: A far larger clone is one nucleotide away, so this likely arose from a read error. The chain combines TRBV11-2 with TRBJ2-7, with 8 bases aligning to TRBD2. Per germline, CDR1 SGHAT and CDR2 FQNNGV. CDR3 size: 15 residues. J lost 5 bases, V lost 3 bases, and 9 bases had no gene match. This chain's CDR3 is CASSFRTGTRNEQYF. The CDR3 region has the DNA TGTGCCAGCAGCTTTCGGACCGGGACTAGGAACGAGCAGTACTTC.

The sample holds one count of this clone. This chain joins TRBV5-1 and TRBJ2-7; TRBD1 matches 8 bases. With V trimmed by 0 bases and J by 9 bases, 11 bases remained unmatched. The CDR3 covers 15 residues. Germline CDR1 is SGHRS and CDR2 is YFSETQ. CDR3 DNA: TGCGCCAGCAGCTTGGCCCCCGGACAGGGATTCGGGCAGTACTTC. Protein sequence: CASSLAPGQGFGQYF.

This sequence joins TRBV21-1 and TRBJ2-1; the table names TRBD1, a call not compared with the DNA. TRBV21-1 is a recognized pseudogene. The CDR3 is made up of 13 amino acids. The CDR3 DNA follows: TGTGCCGACCGACAGGGGGCTAGCAATGAGCAGTTCTTC. This encodes CADRQGASNEQFF.

The V gene is TRBV5-3, the J gene TRBJ2-3; TRBD1 matches at 8 bases. TRBV5-3 counts as an open reading frame of uncertain function. J gave up 4 bases and V 3 bases, and 13 bases lay outside the gene matches. The CDR3 runs 17 residues. The CDR3 nucleotides read TGTGCCAGAAGCTACGACCGACAGGGGTACCGCCCAGATACGCAGTATTTT. Translated: CARSYDRQGYRPDTQYF.

V and J are TRBV9 and TRBJ2-1; no reliable D call. Germline V gives CDR1 SGDLS, CDR2 YYNGEE. The CDR3 loop spans 15 amino acids. Trimming left V 0 bases short and J 0 bases short, with 7 bases between. The CDR3 nucleotides are TGTGCCAGCAGCGTAGGGAGCCCCTCCTACAATGAGCAGTTCTTC. Residues: CASSVGSPSYNEQFF.

The gene calls are TRBV7-7 and TRBJ2-2; D unresolved. The CDR3 runs to 14 residues. In germline, CDR1 is SSHAT, CDR2 FNYEAQ (reference sequence). Trimming removed 2 bases at V and 0 bases at J, with 4 bases between. The CDR3 spells CASSLSPNTGELFF. The CDR3 DNA reads TGTGCCAGCAGCTTAAGTCCGAACACCGGGGAGCTGTTTTTT.

The CDR3 nucleotides are TGCGCCAGCAGCTTGATAGTCGAGGGTAGCACAGATACGCAGTATTTT. Translating it yields CASSLIVEGSTDTQYF. This rearrangement joins TRBV5-1 to TRBJ2-3, with D perhaps matching TRBD2 (5 bases). The germline CDR1 and CDR2 sequences are SGHRS and YFSETQ. The CDR3 spans 16 residues. Deletions cut 1 base from V and 0 bases from J, with 12 bases between.

The gene calls are TRBV9 and TRBJ1-2, with 8 nucleotides matching TRBD1. The J segment lost 8 bases and the V segment lost 3 bases, leaving 24 bases of the junction unmatched. This CDR3 has 19 residues. The germline V gene has CDR1 SGDLS and CDR2 YYNGEE. The CDR3 DNA sequence: TGTGCCAGCAGCGCCTTCCCAGGGGGCAGGGGGGGTCCCCCGGCGGGCTACACCTTC. Protein product: CASSAFPGGRGGPPAGYTF.

The chain recombines TRBV5-1 with TRBJ2-2; 15 nucleotides agree with TRBD2. The CDR3 has 17 residues. Per the germline V gene, CDR1 is SGHRS and CDR2 is YFSETQ. The V segment lost 4 bases and the J segment 6 bases; nucleotides outside the gene matches: 7. CDR3 nucleotide sequence: TGCGCCAGCAGCGGGGGACTAGCGGGAGGAGTAGCCGGGGAGCTGTTTTTT. Encoded protein: CASSGGLAGGVAGELFF.

The chain has TRBV5-1 and TRBJ2-2; D gene unclear. Trimming pared 0 bases from V and 2 bases from J, leaving 8 bases between. The CDR3 contains 15 residues. CDR1 is SGHRS and CDR2 is YFSETQ in the germline V gene. The CDR3 sequence is CASSLVPENTGELFF. The CDR3 DNA follows: TGCGCCAGCAGCTTGGTCCCAGAAAACACCGGGGAGCTGTTTTTT.

V usage is TRBV7-9 and J usage is TRBJ2-1, with 13 bases fitting TRBD2. With V trimmed by 4 bases and J by 6 bases, 9 bases remained unmatched. Germline assignment: CDR1 SEHNR and CDR2 FQNEAQ (reference sequence). The length of the CDR3 is 17 residues. The CDR3 reads CASSSWLGTSGVNEQFF. The CDR3 DNA sequence: TGTGCCAGCAGCTCCTGGCTTGGGACTAGCGGGGTCAATGAGCAGTTCTTC.

V and J are TRBV18 and TRBJ2-2, with D unclear. The germline V gene encodes CDR1 KGHSH and CDR2 LQKENI. CDR3 size: 12 residues. V gave up 9 bases and J gave up 3 bases, with 8 bases separating them. CDR3 in amino acids: CASRIDTGELFF. The CDR3 DNA reads TGTGCCAGTAGAATAGACACCGGGGAGCTGTTTTTT.

The gene calls are TRBV7-8 and TRBJ2-1; TRBD2 might be the D (6 bases). The V and J ends lost 6 bases and 5 bases respectively, with 17 bases between them. The CDR3 spans 15 residues. Looked up from germline, CDR1 is SGHVS and CDR2 is FQNEAQ. The CDR3: CASRSAASANNEQFF. The CDR3 DNA follows: TGTGCCAGCAGGAGTGCAGCTAGCGCCAACAATGAGCAGTTCTTC.

V gene TRBV18 combines with J gene TRBJ2-7; possible D gene TRBD1, 6 bases. The germline V and J ends were trimmed by 2 bases and 2 bases, with 10 bases remaining between them. This CDR3 has 14 amino acids. The germline gives CDR1 KGHSH, CDR2 LQKENI. CDR3 residues: CASSPKGQTYEQYF. The DNA for the CDR3 is TGTGCCAGCTCACCAAAAGGACAGACCTACGAGCAGTACTTC.

The CDR3 sequence: CASSQGLQSESQYF. Written as DNA, the CDR3 is TGCGCCAGCAGCCAAGGGTTGCAGTCCGAGTCCCAGTACTTC. The chain has TRBV4-3 and TRBJ2-5; D remains ambiguous. This CDR3 comprises 14 residues. Germline values: CDR1 LGHNA, CDR2 YSLEER. Trimming pared 1 base from V and 9 bases from J, leaving 15 bases between.

The rearrangement links TRBV6-6 to TRBJ2-7, with D uncertain. The CDR3 length is 13 residues. The V end was cut by 0 bases, the J end by 7 bases, with 10 bases between. CDR1 is MNHNY and CDR2 is SVGAGI in the germline V gene (reference sequence). As DNA, the CDR3 is TGTGCCAGCAGTTACTCTTGGGGTAGTGAGCAGTACTTC. It is translated as CASSYSWGSEQYF.

The chain carries TRBV28 and TRBJ2-3; D ambiguous. This CDR3 is 16 amino acids long. Germline V lookup: CDR1 MDHEN, CDR2 SYDVKM. The ends were cut back, 1 base at V and 2 bases at J, with 13 bases in the middle. This CDR3 is CASSLSGPRITDTQYF. The CDR3 DNA reads TGTGCCAGCAGTTTATCCGGGCCTCGAATCACAGATACGCAGTATTTT. Looking up the rest from reference TRBV28 and TRBJ2-3 gives the full variable domain: DVKVTQSSRYLVKRTGEKVFLECVQDMDHENMFWYRQDPGLGLRLIYFSYDVKMKEKGDIPEGYSVSREKKERFSLILESASTNQTSMYLCASSLSGPRITDTQYFGPGTRLTVL.

V usage is TRBV5-6 and J usage is TRBJ1-2; D is uncertain. The CDR3 contains 15 residues. The V gene's germline CDR1 is SGHDT and CDR2 YYEEEE. V was trimmed by 4 bases and J by 2 bases, leaving 15 bases between them. The CDR3 DNA is TGTGCCAGCAGCCCTCTTCCGAGGAGGAACTATGGCTACACCTTC. This codes for CASSPLPRRNYGYTF.

Of note for this clone: The junction departs from germline at one end; a sequencing error may be responsible. CDR3 loop: CASRRGGVAGGKGWF. CDR3 nucleotide sequence: TGTGCCAGCAGGAGGGGGGGGGTAGCGGGCGGCAAAGGATGGTTC. The rearrangement joins TRBV6-1 to TRBJ2-7; weak D call: TRBD2 (7 bases). The germline V gene encodes CDR1 MNHNS and CDR2 SASEGT. The CDR3 consists of 15 residues.

Comments on this clone: One end of the junction does not line up with germline, which may come from a read error. This chain connects TRBV7-7 to TRBJ2-7; 7 bases are shared with TRBD1. Germline V lookup: CDR1 SSHAT, CDR2 FNYEAQ (reference sequence). The CDR3 length is 13 residues. CDR3 residues: CASSFDRAGEQYF. CDR3 in DNA: TGTGCTAGCAGCTTCGACAGGGCAGGCGAGCAGTACTTC.

The rearrangement joins TRBV28 to TRBJ2-7; D gene ambiguous. Germline values: CDR1 MDHEN, CDR2 SYDVKM. Trimming removed 2 bases from V and 0 bases from J, with 17 bases in between. The CDR3 contains 17 residues. The CDR3 DNA follows: TGTGCCAGCAGTTTAGAAGACGGGCGCTTGAGCTCCTACGAGCAGTACTTC. Encoded protein: CASSLEDGRLSSYEQYF.

The V call is TRBV5-4, the J call TRBJ2-5; D call uncertain. V was shortened by 0 bases and J by 5 bases, with 11 bases between the two germline ends. The germline V gene encodes CDR1 SGHNT and CDR2 YYREEE (reference sequence). This CDR3 region has 14 residues. CDR3 in DNA: TGTGCCAGCAGCTTGGTCAGCAACGGGGAGACCCAGTACTTC. It encodes CASSLVSNGETQYF.